The 25 T cell receptor beta chains below were found in one sample sequenced in a study of human T cells and chemical hapten exposure. Regarding time point: patch test 2, 6 weeks after DPC sensitization. Noted treatment: therapeutic diphenylcyclopropenone sensitization with weekly scalp DPC. MiXCR was run by TCRdb on the RACE reads, yielding one entry per CDR3 protein. In the table there are about 84,000 distinct CDR3 sequences, 10% of which are singletons. The sequencing here drew on whole blood, taken in connection with sensitization to the hapten diphenylcyclopropenone (DPC). Receptors were obtained from a woman between 45 and 60 years old with alopecia areata. Some clones in this sample may be carry-over from other donors' samples.

This clonotype was seen repeatedly, ten times or more. The genes are TRBV20-1 and TRBJ2-1; TRBD1 aligns across 8 bases. The CDR3 consists of 12 residues. Trimming removed 6 bases from V and 6 bases from J; junction bases left unmatched: 4. Germline V gene sequence: CDR1 DFQATT, CDR2 SNEGSKA (reference sequence). CDR3 residues: CSAYRGANEQFF. CDR3 sequence (DNA): TGCAGTGCGTACAGGGGGGCCAATGAGCAGTTCTTC.

This clonotype was counted between two and nine times. The chain links TRBV7-2 to TRBJ2-3; no definite D call. Trimming pared 6 bases from V and 2 bases from J, leaving 12 bases between. Germline lookup yields CDR1 SGHTA and CDR2 FQGNSA. This CDR3 is 14 amino acids long. CDR3: CASRIPATTDTQYF. The CDR3 nucleotides read TGTGCCAGCAGAATCCCGGCTACCACAGATACGCAGTATTTT.

This clonotype was counted a few times. The chain's CDR3 is CASSSAGGNNEQFF. As DNA, the CDR3 is TGTGCCAGCAGTTCAGCGGGAGGGAACAATGAGCAGTTCTTC. V and J are TRBV28 and TRBJ2-1; TRBD2 agrees at 10 bases. V lost 4 bases, J lost 5 bases, and 2 bases stayed unmatched. Germline CDR1 reads MDHEN; CDR2 reads SYDVKM. The CDR3 loop spans 14 amino acids.

The chain couples TRBV10-3 to TRBJ1-5; D is uncertain. The ends were cut back, 0 bases at V and 5 bases at J, with 5 bases in the middle. CDR1 is ENHRY, CDR2 SYGVKD, per germline. The CDR3 spans 13 residues. The CDR3 reads CAISESNDQPQHF. CDR3 bases: TGTGCCATCAGTGAGTCGAACGATCAGCCCCAGCATTTT.

This clonotype was seen ten or more times. J is TRBJ1-5 and V is TRBV19, with D unresolved. V shed 4 bases and J shed 5 bases, with 9 bases lying between them. The germline V gene has CDR1 LNHDA and CDR2 SQIVND (reference sequence). The CDR3 extends over 13 amino acids. The CDR3 DNA reads TGTGCCAGTAGTACGGTCATTCATCAGCCCCAGCATTTT. Protein sequence: CASSTVIHQPQHF.

This clonotype was seen ten or more times. The chain uses TRBV21-1 and TRBJ2-1; the table's D call TRBD1 went unverified against the DNA. TRBV21-1 constitutes a pseudogene. The CDR3 has 18 residues. CDR3: CASRKLCLGGSSYNEQFF. The CDR3 DNA is TGTGCCAGCAGAAAGTTGTGTCTTGGGGGTAGCTCCTACAATGAGCAGTTCTTC.

The table lists this clonotype with many counts. CDR3 bases: TGTGCCAGCAGTCCGCGGCGGGGGCACACCGGGGAGCTGTTTTTT. This translates into CASSPRRGHTGELFF. This chain joins TRBV12-3 or TRBV12-4 and TRBJ2-2, with TRBD2 as a possible D gene (7 bases). The CDR3 runs 15 residues. V was clipped by 5 bases and J by 3 bases, with 13 bases between them.

The chain has TRBV7-2 and TRBJ1-2, with D possibly being TRBD1 (5 bases). The V gene lost 6 bases and the J gene lost 2 bases, with 10 bases spanning the gap. From germline, CDR1 is SGHTA and CDR2 FQGNSA. CDR3 size: 13 residues. DNA for the CDR3: TGTGCCAGCAGGAACCCAGGGAACTATGGCTACACCTTC. This encodes CASRNPGNYGYTF.

Written as DNA, the CDR3 is TGTGCCAGCAGCCCCTCAGTAGCGGGGGTGTACAATGAGCAGTTCTTC. This codes for CASSPSVAGVYNEQFF. V and J are TRBV5-6 and TRBJ2-1; 9 bases are a match to TRBD2. Trimming took 4 bases from V and 4 from J; bases not matched to a gene: 9. There are 16 residues in the CDR3. CDR1 and CDR2 (germline): SGHDT, YYEEEE.

J is TRBJ1-2 and V is TRBV5-1; D gene unclear. CDR3 length equals 14 residues. V lost 6 bases and J 0 bases, leaving 12 bases between the germline ends. Germline V gene sequence: CDR1 SGHRS, CDR2 YFSETQ. CDR3 coding DNA: TGCGCCAGCAAATTAGACGCAGCTAACTATGGCTACACCTTC. Its protein is CASKLDAANYGYTF. Supplemented by reference TRBV5-1 and TRBJ1-2, the full variable domain reads KAGVTQTPRYLIKTRGQQVTLSCSPISGHRSVSWYQQTPGQGLQFLFEYFSETQRNKGNFPGRFSGRQFSNSRSEMNVSTLELGDSALYLCASKLDAANYGYTFGSGTRLTVV.

V and J are TRBV4-3 and TRBJ1-4; D not resolved. Germline loops: CDR1 LGHNA, CDR2 YSLEER. This CDR3 region has 15 residues. V was pared by 2 bases and J by 4 bases, with 11 bases between. CDR3 coding DNA: TGCGCCAGCAGCCAACAGACGGCCAATAATGAAAAACTGTTTTTT. Translating it yields CASSQQTANNEKLFF.

The table lists this clonotype with many counts. The chain links TRBV12-5 to TRBJ1-5, with D perhaps TRBD1 (5 bases). Germline values: CDR1 LGHNT, CDR2 FRNRAP. With 3 bases removed from V and 2 bases from J, the gap between germline ends came to 17 bases. CDR3 length equals 17 residues. This CDR3 is CASGFATVGVGNQPQHF. CDR3 nucleotide sequence: TGTGCTAGTGGTTTTGCCACAGTGGGGGTTGGCAATCAGCCCCAGCATTTT.

This clonotype was seen only a few times. The V gene is TRBV20-1, the J gene TRBJ2-7; maybe TRBD1 (6 bases). The germline V and J ends were trimmed by 3 bases and 3 bases, with 9 bases remaining between them. The CDR3 sequence is 12 residues long. Germline CDR1 is DFQATT and CDR2 is SNEGSKA (reference sequence). CDR3 sequence: CSASVRGYEQYF. In DNA form, the CDR3 reads TGCAGTGCTAGCGTCAGGGGCTACGAGCAGTACTTC.

This clonotype was counted between two and nine times. This rearrangement joins TRBV5-6 to TRBJ2-7; possibly TRBD1 for D (6 bases). Germline CDR1 and CDR2: SGHDT and YYEEEE. Deletions cut 4 bases from V and 3 bases from J, with 14 bases between. The CDR3 runs to 14 residues. Here the CDR3 DNA reads TGTGCCAGCAGCGCCCCGGGACACAACTACGAGCAGTACTTC. Translated: CASSAPGHNYEQYF.

Only one count was recorded for this clonotype. A much larger clone lies a single base off, so this may be a read error. It is likely a read error, because the conserved phenylalanine at the end of the CDR3 is missing. The chain links TRBV6-1 to TRBJ1-2, with 8 positions matching TRBD1. The CDR3 consists of 14 residues. Trimming at V came to 3 bases and at J to 8 bases, leaving 8 bases not matched to a gene. Germline CDR1 MNHNS, CDR2 SASEGT. The CDR3 sequence: CASSDWTGTLGYTI. DNA of the CDR3: TGTGCCAGCAGTGACTGGACAGGGACCCTCGGCTACACCATC.

This chain links TRBV28 with TRBJ2-2; possibly TRBD2 for D (5 bases). V was shortened by 6 bases and J by 7 bases, with 18 bases between the two germline ends. The CDR3 is made up of 15 amino acids. CDR1 is MDHEN and CDR2 is SYDVKM in the germline V gene. CDR3 region: CASSRRLRAGGELFF. Here the CDR3 DNA reads TGTGCCAGCAGCCGTAGACTCCGGGCGGGCGGGGAGCTGTTTTTT.

This clonotype has ten or more counts. The chain employs TRBV21-1 and TRBJ2-7. TRBV21-1 is deemed a pseudogene. The CDR3 runs to 12 residues. In DNA, the CDR3 is TGTGCCAGCAGCACTGGCTCCTACGAGCAGTACTTC. Translated: CASSTGSYEQYF.

The chain recombines TRBV18 with TRBJ1-3, with 7 bases identical to TRBD1. The ends lost 0 bases at V and 2 bases at J; junction bases unmatched: 1. Germline loops: CDR1 KGHSH, CDR2 LQKENI. The CDR3 loop spans 15 amino acids. CDR3 amino acids: CASSPPGTAGNTIYF. The DNA for the CDR3 is TGTGCCAGCTCACCACCAGGGACAGCTGGAAACACCATATATTTT.

Ten or more counts support this clonotype. This chain uses TRBV7-9 with TRBJ2-7, with 12 bases matching TRBD2. Germline CDR1 SEHNR, CDR2 FQNEAQ (reference sequence). The CDR3 consists of 14 residues. With 4 bases clipped from V and 2 bases from J, the junction kept 0 bases outside the gene matches. This chain's CDR3 is CASSSSGRAYEQYF. For the CDR3, the DNA is TGTGCCAGCAGCTCTAGCGGGAGGGCCTACGAGCAGTACTTC.

This clonotype was found a few times. CDR3 sequence (DNA): TGTGCCAGCAGTTTAGCATGGGGCGTACGCATGAACACTGAAGCTTTCTTT. It yields the protein CASSLAWGVRMNTEAFF. This chain joins TRBV12-3 or TRBV12-4 and TRBJ1-1, with TRBD1 as a possible D gene (5 bases). The CDR3 contains 17 residues. Trimming removed 0 bases at V and 0 bases at J, with 14 bases between.

This clonotype was seen a few times. The J gene is TRBJ1-3, the V gene TRBV5-6; weak D call: TRBD1 (5 bases). This CDR3 has 15 amino acids. Germline V CDR1 and CDR2: SGHDT, YYEEEE. Trimming left V 4 bases short and J 0 bases short, with 11 bases between. The DNA of the CDR3 is TGTGCCAGCAGCGCCTACAGGTACTCTGGAAACACCATATATTTT. Its translation: CASSAYRYSGNTIYF.

This clonotype was seen only once. One junction end disagrees with the germline gene, perhaps due to a read error. The chain is built from TRBV7-2 and TRBJ2-7, with 7 bases lining up with TRBD1. CDR3 size: 13 residues. The germline gives CDR1 SGHTA, CDR2 FQGNSA. In DNA form, the CDR3 reads TGTGCCAGCAGCTTGACAGGGAGCTACAAGCAGTACTTC. Protein sequence: CASSLTGSYKQYF.

The V and J genes are TRBV28 and TRBJ2-7, with a possible D match to TRBD1 (5 bases). The germline V gene has CDR1 MDHEN and CDR2 SYDVKM. The CDR3 sequence is 15 residues long. V was trimmed by 3 bases and J by 2 bases, leaving 14 bases between them. In DNA form, the CDR3 reads TGTGCCAGCAGTTTGAACGACAGAGTACCCTACGAGCAGTACTTC. It encodes CASSLNDRVPYEQYF.

V gene TRBV19 combines with J gene TRBJ2-7; tentatively, D is TRBD1 (8 bases). The V end lost 10 bases, the J end lost 4 bases, and 17 bases lay between the germline ends. The CDR3 is made up of 13 amino acids. The germline V gene encodes CDR1 LNHDA and CDR2 SQIVND (reference sequence). CDR3 loop: CATSGTGAYEQYF. The CDR3 DNA sequence: TGTGCCACCAGCGGGACAGGCGCGTACGAGCAGTACTTC.

This clonotype appeared a few times. This chain connects TRBV3-1 to TRBJ2-5; D not certain. Looked up from germline, CDR1 is LGHDT and CDR2 is YNNKEL (reference sequence). The germline V and J ends were trimmed by 3 bases and 10 bases, with 12 bases remaining between them. The CDR3 loop spans 12 amino acids. As DNA, the CDR3 is TGTGCCAGCAGCCAGACGGCCGGTATCCAGTACTTC. It translates to CASSQTAGIQYF.